Listed below are T cell receptor beta chains from one sample, sequenced in a study of blood T cell repertoires in COVID-19. TCRdb's table, derived via immunoSEQ multiplex PCR, lists solely in-frame clones and lacks some. The table includes roughly 92,000 clones, around nine tenths detected once. What was sequenced was peripheral blood. The source of these receptors is a man aged 50-60 years with acute or convalescent COVID-19. Each CDR3 is given with its conserved first and last residue. The D gene is left open where the match is weak. Not all rows give a size; the values are once, few, many and, for expanded clones, a class.

clone_size	d_call	v_call	j_call	cdr3_aa	cdr3_nt
NA	NA	TRBV5-1	TRBJ2-1	CASSDRRTANNEQFF	TGCGCCAGCAGCGACCGTAGGACAGCAAACAATGAGCAGTTCTTC
NA	NA	TRBV15	TRBJ2-7	CATSRGGGSYEQYF	TGTGCCACCAGCAGAGGAGGCGGCTCCTACGAGCAGTACTTC
NA	TRBD1	TRBV7-2	TRBJ2-5	CASRHRQGGETQYF	TGTGCCAGCAGACACAGACAGGGGGGGGAGACCCAGTACTTC
NA	TRBD2	TRBV2	TRBJ2-1	CASRRLLAGGWNEQFF	TGTGCCAGCAGAAGATTACTAGCGGGAGGGTGGAATGAGCAGTTCTTC
NA	TRBD1	TRBV6-5	TRBJ2-7	CASSPSTGGNYEQYF	TGTGCCAGCAGCCCATCGACAGGGGGGAACTACGAGCAGTACTTC
NA	NA	TRBV5-4	TRBJ2-7	CASSPGREAGYEQYF	TGTGCCAGCAGCCCCGGCCGCGAGGCCGGCTACGAGCAGTACTTC
NA	NA	TRBV5-1	TRBJ1-1	CASSLVRGTEAFF	TGCGCCAGCAGCTTGGTCCGGGGGACTGAAGCTTTCTTT
NA	TRBD1	TRBV10-2	TRBJ2-5	CASRRGQGQQETQYF	TGCGCCAGCAGGAGGGGACAGGGGCAGCAAGAGACCCAGTACTTC
NA	TRBD1	TRBV2	TRBJ2-3	CASRGQGAGYTDTQYF	TGTGCCAGCAGAGGACAGGGGGCGGGATACACAGATACGCAGTATTTT
NA	TRBD1	TRBV14	TRBJ2-7	CASSRGQGWAYEQYF	TGTGCCAGCAGCCGCGGACAGGGGTGGGCCTACGAGCAGTACTTC
once	NA	TRBV19	TRBJ1-4	CASSPRQDVTNEKLFF	TGTGCCAGTAGTCCCAGACAAGACGTAACTAATGAAAAACTGTTTTTT
NA	NA	TRBV11-2	TRBJ1-4	CASSLVGAPNEKLFF	TGTGCCAGCAGCTTAGTGGGGGCCCCCAATGAAAAACTGTTTTTT
NA	NA	TRBV3-1/TRBV3-2	TRBJ1-2	CASSQESTKVFRYGYTF	TGTGCCAGCAGCCAAGAATCGACAAAAGTTTTCAGGTATGGCTACACCTTC
once	TRBD1	TRBV5-1	TRBJ2-7	CASSLGTGRNEQYF	TGCGCCAGCAGCTTGGGGACAGGGAGGAACGAGCAGTACTTC
NA	TRBD2	TRBV13	TRBJ2-1	CASSSGLAGINEQFF	TGTGCCAGCAGCTCCGGACTAGCTGGGATTAATGAGCAGTTCTTC
NA	NA	TRBV7-9	TRBJ2-3	CASSFEGGTTDTQYF	TGTGCCAGCAGCTTCGAAGGCGGGACCACAGATACGCAGTATTTT
NA	TRBD2	TRBV5-1	TRBJ2-1	CASSYIGTSGGNEQFF	TGCGCCAGCAGCTACATCGGGACTAGCGGGGGGAATGAGCAGTTCTTC
NA	NA	TRBV6-1	TRBJ1-2	CASSDRGYGYTF	TGTGCCAGCAGTGACAGGGGCTATGGCTACACCTTC
NA	TRBD2	TRBV5-6	TRBJ2-7	CASSPSGRKIGYEQYF	TGTGCCAGCAGCCCTAGCGGGAGGAAGATTGGCTACGAGCAGTACTTC
NA	NA	TRBV7-2	TRBJ1-2	CASSLLPGNYGYTF	TGTGCCAGCAGCTTACTGCCAGGGAACTATGGCTACACCTTC
NA	TRBD1	TRBV6-6	TRBJ1-6	CASSNPGQGSLPLHF	TGTGCCAGCAGTAACCCGGGACAGGGATCTTTGCCCCTCCACTTT
NA	NA	TRBV7-9	TRBJ2-5	CASLGGRYQETQYF	TGTGCCAGCCTAGGAGGCAGATACCAAGAGACCCAGTACTTC
NA	TRBD2	TRBV6-5	TRBJ2-2	CASRGGLVGELFF	TGTGCCAGCAGGGGAGGGTTGGTCGGGGAGCTGTTTTTT
NA	NA	TRBV19	TRBJ2-2	CASSPSIARDELFF	TGTGCCAGTAGCCCCTCCATAGCGAGAGACGAGCTGTTTTTT
NA	NA	TRBV29-1	TRBJ2-5	CSVELVAAQETQYF	TGCAGCGTTGAGTTGGTAGCGGCTCAAGAGACCCAGTACTTC
NA	NA	TRBV5-1	TRBJ1-4	CASSLVSRANEKLFF	TGCGCCAGCAGCTTGGTGTCCAGGGCTAATGAAAAACTGTTTTTT
NA	NA	TRBV30	TRBJ2-7	CAWSGQTREQYF	TGTGCCTGGAGTGGACAGACGCGCGAGCAGTACTTC
NA	TRBD1	TRBV19	TRBJ1-2	CASNRDRGRGYTF	TGTGCCAGTAATCGGGACAGGGGAAGGGGCTACACCTTC
once	NA	TRBV19	TRBJ1-5	CASSALGGGISNQPQHF	TGTGCCAGTAGTGCTCTTGGGGGGGGAATTAGCAATCAGCCCCAGCATTTT
NA	NA	TRBV2	TRBJ1-1	CASRLNTEAFF	TGTGCCAGCAGACTTAACACTGAAGCTTTCTTT
NA	TRBD2	TRBV10-3	TRBJ2-7	CAISGGGTSGIRRAYEQYF	TGTGCCATCAGTGGCGGCGGGACTAGCGGGATAAGAAGGGCCTACGAGCAGTACTTC
NA	NA	TRBV5-1	TRBJ2-5	CASSLSGPQETQYF	TGCGCCAGCAGCTTGAGCGGCCCACAAGAGACCCAGTACTTC
NA	NA	TRBV19	TRBJ1-5	CATSPTGNQPQHF	TGTGCCACCTCCCCGACGGGTAATCAGCCCCAGCATTTT
NA	TRBD2	TRBV6-2/TRBV6-3	TRBJ2-1	CASSYLGTSGALYNEQFF	TGTGCCAGCAGTTACCTGGGGACTAGCGGAGCCCTTTACAATGAGCAGTTCTTC
NA	TRBD1	TRBV18	TRBJ1-3	CASSPKGQGVLSGNTIYF	TGTGCCAGCTCACCGAAGGGACAGGGGGTTCTCTCTGGAAACACCATATATTTT
NA	NA	TRBV5-1	TRBJ1-1	CASSSGPGTEAFF	TGCGCCAGCAGTTCGGGCCCAGGGACTGAAGCTTTCTTT
NA	TRBD2	TRBV7-9	TRBJ2-1	CASSLSGRALDEQFF	TGTGCCAGCAGCCTTAGCGGGAGGGCCTTAGATGAGCAGTTCTTC
NA	TRBD1	TRBV5-8	TRBJ1-2	CASSPRGAGYGYTF	TGTGCCAGCAGCCCCAGGGGGGCGGGCTATGGCTACACCTTC
NA	TRBD2	TRBV18	TRBJ2-1	CASSPGLVLHGEQFF	TGTGCCAGCTCACCAGGACTAGTCCTCCACGGTGAGCAGTTCTTC
NA	TRBD1	TRBV2	TRBJ1-2	CASSELGGRNYGYTF	TGTGCCAGCAGTGAATTAGGGGGCCGTAACTATGGCTACACCTTC
NA	NA	TRBV4-1	TRBJ2-1	CASSAPGRQVSNEQFF	TGCGCCAGCAGCGCACCAGGGCGCCAGGTCAGCAATGAGCAGTTCTTC
NA	NA	TRBV4-2	TRBJ1-1	CASSQEGRATTEAFF	TGTGCCAGCAGCCAAGAGGGGAGGGCGACCACTGAAGCTTTCTTT
NA	TRBD2	TRBV2	TRBJ2-1	CASVYGGLADHNEQFF	TGTGCCAGCGTCTACGGGGGACTAGCGGATCACAATGAGCAGTTCTTC
NA	TRBD1	TRBV7-2	TRBJ1-2	CASSLETGYYGYTF	TGTGCCAGCAGCTTAGAGACAGGGTACTATGGCTACACCTTC
NA	NA	TRBV9	TRBJ2-7	CASSRDVIDEQYF	TGTGCCAGCAGCAGAGATGTAATCGACGAGCAGTACTTC
NA	TRBD1	TRBV27	TRBJ2-1	CASSKPPRTGFHNEQFF	TGTGCCAGCAGCAAGCCACCGCGGACAGGGTTTCACAATGAGCAGTTCTTC
NA	NA	TRBV5-8	TRBJ2-5	CASSLQNYGETQYF	TGTGCCAGCAGCTTGCAAAACTACGGGGAGACCCAGTACTTC